One and the same sample provided the 16 T cell receptor beta chains below, sequenced in a study of blood T cell repertoires in COVID-19. The method was immunoSEQ multiplex PCR; TCRdb's version includes in-frame clones alone and lacks a portion of them. This table holds roughly 34,000 clones, 85% found once. What was sequenced was peripheral blood. These TCRs come from a man older than 75 with active COVID-19.

The gene calls are TRBV6-2 or TRBV6-3 and TRBJ2-7; 10 nucleotides line up with TRBD2. The CDR3 is made up of 15 amino acids. The ends lost 6 bases at V and 3 bases at J; junction bases unmatched: 8. Per the germline V gene, CDR1 is MNHEY and CDR2 is SVGEGT. The CDR3 DNA sequence: TGTGCCAGCAGCAAAGGACTAGCGGAGAGCTACGAGCAGTACTTC. Its protein is CASSKGLAESYEQYF.

The table lists this clone with a count of one. The gene calls are TRBV10-3 and TRBJ2-3; 7 nucleotides line up with TRBD2. Germline CDR1 and CDR2: ENHRY and SYGVKD. CDR3 length: 14 residues. With V trimmed by 3 bases and J by 5 bases, 5 bases remained unmatched. CDR3 DNA: TGTGCCATCAGTGAAGGGACTATCCAAGATACGCAGTATTTT. Translated: CAISEGTIQDTQYF.

The chain carries TRBV28 and TRBJ1-2, with 8 bases that match TRBD1. Germline CDR1 is MDHEN and CDR2 is SYDVKM. V lost 6 bases to trimming and J lost 0 bases; unmatched junction nucleotides: 12. This CDR3 has 17 amino acids. CDR3 protein: CASSPPLGQGANYGYTF. The CDR3 nucleotides read TGTGCCAGCAGCCCGCCCCTCGGACAGGGTGCTAACTATGGCTACACCTTC.

The chain uses TRBV6-5 and TRBJ2-1; TRBD2 might be the D (5 bases). V lost 0 bases, J lost 4 bases, and 13 bases lay in between. CDR1 and CDR2 from the germline V gene are MNHEY and SVGAGI. The CDR3 sequence is 16 residues long. The CDR3 DNA reads as TGTGCCAGCAGTTACTCGATAACGCGAGGGTACAATGAGCAGTTCTTC. Translation: CASSYSITRGYNEQFF.

The chain has TRBV6-5 and TRBJ2-3; 8 nucleotides match TRBD1. CDR3 length: 15 amino acids. Germline values: CDR1 MNHEY, CDR2 SVGAGI. Germline trimming cut 6 bases from V and 0 bases from J; bases unmatched to any gene: 5. The CDR3 bases are TGTGCCAGCAGGGACAGGGCCCCTAGCACAGATACGCAGTATTTT. Amino acids: CASRDRAPSTDTQYF.

This chain uses TRBV19 with TRBJ2-1, with 8 bases that match TRBD1. V dropped 7 bases and J dropped 1; count of bases not matched to a gene: 6. The CDR3 length is 15 residues. Per germline, CDR1 LNHDA and CDR2 SQIVND (reference sequence). CDR3: CASTRTGTSYNEQFF. CDR3 coding DNA: TGTGCCAGTACACGGACAGGGACATCCTACAATGAGCAGTTCTTC.

The CDR3 DNA follows: TGTGCCAGCAGCGCTTACAGTACCGGGGAGCTGTTTTTT. Translated: CASSAYSTGELFF. The J gene is TRBJ2-2, the V gene TRBV7-9; no clear D gene. From germline, CDR1 is SEHNR and CDR2 FQNEAQ (reference sequence). The CDR3 sequence is 13 residues long. The V end was cut by 5 bases, the J end by 5 bases, with 9 bases between.

The V gene is TRBV5-1, the J gene TRBJ2-2, with D perhaps TRBD1 (6 bases). V lost 0 bases and J 0 bases, leaving 9 bases between the germline ends. This CDR3 has 16 residues. From germline, CDR1 is SGHRS and CDR2 YFSETQ. The CDR3: CASSLGGGPNTGELFF. CDR3 in DNA: TGCGCCAGCAGCTTGGGAGGGGGACCGAACACCGGGGAGCTGTTTTTT.

This chain joins TRBV3-1 (or the pseudogene TRBV3-2) and TRBJ2-2; TRBD2 might be the D (5 bases). CDR3 length: 14 amino acids. With 4 bases removed from V and 5 bases from J, the gap between germline ends came to 11 bases. From germline, CDR1 is LGHDT and CDR2 YNNKEL (reference sequence). This CDR3 reads CASSPKTGTGELFF. The CDR3 region has the DNA TGTGCCAGCAGCCCAAAGACGGGGACCGGGGAGCTGTTTTTT.

This clone showed up just once. This chain uses TRBV10-3 with TRBJ2-3; 9 positions match TRBD2. The ends lost 3 bases at V and 1 base at J; junction bases unmatched: 5. Germline loops: CDR1 ENHRY, CDR2 SYGVKD. The CDR3 sequence is 16 residues long. The CDR3 here is CAISDGLAGRTDTQYF. CDR3 nucleotide sequence: TGTGCCATCAGTGACGGGCTAGCGGGGCGCACAGATACGCAGTATTTT.

The V and J genes are TRBV28 and TRBJ1-2, with D perhaps TRBD1 (6 bases). V was trimmed by 2 bases and J by 7 bases, leaving 11 bases between them. The CDR3 sequence is 13 residues long. CDR1 is MDHEN, CDR2 SYDVKM, per germline. CDR3 protein: CASSLPGVRGYTF. The CDR3 bases are TGTGCCAGCAGTTTACCAGGGGTTCGTGGCTACACCTTC.

This clone was detected only once. The chain couples TRBV5-1 to TRBJ2-7, with a weak D call TRBD2 (6 bases). Between the trimmed V and J ends, which lost 0 bases and 5 bases, there was a span of 9 bases. CDR1 and CDR2 from the germline V gene are SGHRS and YFSETQ. This CDR3 comprises 13 residues. Here the CDR3 reads CASSLEASDEQYF. The CDR3 bases are TGCGCCAGCAGCTTGGAAGCTAGCGACGAGCAGTACTTC.

The V and J genes are TRBV2 and TRBJ2-2; 7 bases map to TRBD2. CDR3 length equals 15 residues. Germline V lookup: CDR1 SNHLY, CDR2 FYNNEI. V gave up 4 bases and J gave up 5 bases; unmatched junction bases: 7. The CDR3 sequence: CASSGGRGRTGELFF. The CDR3 DNA is TGTGCCAGCAGTGGTGGGCGGGGGAGGACCGGGGAGCTGTTTTTT.

The CDR3 here is CASSLSGTGNEQFF. Here the CDR3 DNA reads TGTGCCAGCAGCTTATCCGGGACTGGGAATGAGCAGTTCTTC. The chain is built from TRBV7-8 and TRBJ2-1, with a weak D call TRBD2 (6 bases). CDR3 length equals 14 residues. The germline V and J ends were trimmed by 2 bases and 7 bases, with 12 bases remaining between them. The germline V gene encodes CDR1 SGHVS and CDR2 FQNEAQ. Together with reference TRBV7-8 and TRBJ2-1, the CDR3 gives the full variable domain: GAGVSQSPRYKVAKRGQDVALRCDPISGHVSLFWYQQALGQGPEFLTYFQNEAQLDKSGLPSDRFFAERPEGSVSTLKIQRTQQEDSAVYLCASSLSGTGNEQFFGPGTRLTVL.

The V call is TRBV3-1 (or the pseudogene TRBV3-2), the J call TRBJ2-3; TRBD2 matches at 11 bases. The CDR3 totals 17 residues. Germline loops: CDR1 LGHDT, CDR2 YNNKEL (reference sequence). V was pared by 1 base and J by 5 bases, with 8 bases of the junction left unmatched. The CDR3 sequence: CASSQVETSGAQDTQYF. As DNA, the CDR3 is TGTGCCAGCAGCCAAGTAGAGACTAGCGGGGCGCAAGATACGCAGTATTTT.

The J gene is TRBJ2-1, the V gene TRBV7-2, with 7 positions matching TRBD1. Germline CDR1 reads SGHTA; CDR2 reads FQGNSA. J was trimmed by 6 bases and V by 4 bases; bases with no gene match: 3. This CDR3 is built from 13 residues. The CDR3 sequence: CASSSGQFNEQFF. The CDR3, as DNA: TGTGCCAGCAGCTCGGGACAGTTCAATGAGCAGTTCTTC.